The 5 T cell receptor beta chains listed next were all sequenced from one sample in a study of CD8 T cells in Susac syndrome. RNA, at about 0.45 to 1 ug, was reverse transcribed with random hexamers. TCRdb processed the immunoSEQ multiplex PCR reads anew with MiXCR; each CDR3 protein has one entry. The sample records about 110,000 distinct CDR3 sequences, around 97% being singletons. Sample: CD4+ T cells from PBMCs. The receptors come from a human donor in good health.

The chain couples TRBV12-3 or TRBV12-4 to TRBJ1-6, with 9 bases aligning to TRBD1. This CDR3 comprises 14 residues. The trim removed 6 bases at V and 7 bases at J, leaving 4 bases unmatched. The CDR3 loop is CASRQGARNSPLHF. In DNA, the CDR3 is TGTGCCAGCAGACAGGGGGCGCGGAATTCACCCCTCCACTTT.

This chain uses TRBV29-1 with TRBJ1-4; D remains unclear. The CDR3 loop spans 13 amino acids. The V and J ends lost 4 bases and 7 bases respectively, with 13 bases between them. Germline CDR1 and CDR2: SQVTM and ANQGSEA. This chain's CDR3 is CSVGMVLSEKLFF. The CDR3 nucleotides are TGCAGCGTTGGTATGGTGCTGTCTGAAAAACTGTTTTTT.

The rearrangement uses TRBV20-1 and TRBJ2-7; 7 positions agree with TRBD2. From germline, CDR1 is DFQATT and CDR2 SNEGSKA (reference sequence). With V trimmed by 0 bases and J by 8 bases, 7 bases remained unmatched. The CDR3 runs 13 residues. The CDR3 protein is CSARDGGGPKQYF. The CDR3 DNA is TGCAGTGCTAGAGACGGCGGGGGACCAAAGCAGTACTTC.

The CDR3 coding sequence is TGTGCCAGCAGTTCACCTCAGGGGACGGGAGAGACCCAGTACTTC. As protein: CASSSPQGTGETQYF. The chain joins TRBV28 to TRBJ2-5, with D possibly being TRBD1 (6 bases). The V end lost 4 bases, the J end lost 4 bases, and 16 bases lay between the germline ends. The CDR3 extends over 15 amino acids. Germline lookup yields CDR1 MDHEN and CDR2 SYDVKM.

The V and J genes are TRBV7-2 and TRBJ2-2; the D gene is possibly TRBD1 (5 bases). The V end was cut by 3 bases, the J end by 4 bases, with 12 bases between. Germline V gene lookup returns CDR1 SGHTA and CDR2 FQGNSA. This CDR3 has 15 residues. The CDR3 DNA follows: TGTGCCAGCAGCTTTGCAGGGTTGGTCACCGGGGAGCTGTTTTTT. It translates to CASSFAGLVTGELFF.